This paragraph reports one T cell receptor beta chain. After removal of 3 bases from V and 6 bases from J, the junction contained 9 bases not matched to a gene. CDR1 is SGDLS and CDR2 is YYNGEE in the germline V gene. CDR3 length equals 16 residues. As for time point: patch test 2, 6 weeks after DPC sensitization. As to treatment: therapeutic diphenylcyclopropenone sensitization with weekly scalp DPC. TCRdb ran MiXCR on the RACE reads and lists one entry per CDR3 protein. The sample consists of about 95,000 distinct CDR3 sequences, about an eighth of them appearing once. The source of the sample is a study of human T cells and chemical hapten exposure.

The rearrangement links TRBV9 to TRBJ2-3, with 11 bases aligning to TRBD2. The source of this sequence is a woman aged 40 to 50 with alopecia areata. Some clones in this sample may be carry-over from other donors' samples. The sequences come from whole blood, collected in connection with sensitization to the hapten diphenylcyclopropenone (DPC). This chain's CDR3 is CASSAPVAGGPDTQYF. The CDR3 DNA reads as TGTGCCAGCAGCGCCCCGGTAGCGGGGGGGCCGGATACGCAGTATTTT.